This T cell receptor beta chain appears in the sequencing data of a study of cytomegalovirus exposure and HLA in healthy donors. V gave up 5 bases and J gave up 6 bases; unmatched junction bases: 8. Germline V lookup: CDR1 SGHTA, CDR2 FQGNSA. The CDR3 spans 16 residues. A note on this clone: The target antigen is unknown.

60 Vbeta and 13 Jbeta primers were used in PCR. The method was immunoSEQ multiplex PCR; TCRdb's version includes in-frame clones alone and lacks a portion of them. The sample holds approximately 97,000 clones; roughly 83% are singletons and the top ten take about 3.5%. Study-wide results and caveats: The classifier, whose performance was assessed in both the original and validation cohorts, reportedly diagnosed cytomegalovirus status with high specificity and sensitivity.

J is TRBJ1-6 and V is TRBV7-2, with 9 bases fitting TRBD1. The sample consisted of PBMCs. The receptor was isolated from a male donor in good health and CMV-seropositive. CDR3 residues: CASSVDRGIGNSPLHF. CDR3 in DNA: TGTGCCAGCAGCGTGGACAGGGGAATAGGTAATTCACCCCTCCACTTT.